This T cell receptor beta chain was captured by sequencing in a study of T-cell reconstitution after alpha-beta-depleted transplantation in children. It was with unique molecular identifiers that the TCRbeta library was prepared. A single record per CDR3 protein comes from TCRdb applying MiXCR to the PCR reads. The sample comprises around 380,000 distinct CDR3 sequences, around 9.9% of which are singletons, and 4.5% to 6% rests with the top ten. The CDR3 is made up of 13 amino acids. V was shortened by 3 bases and J by 5 bases, with 9 bases between the two germline ends. Germline values: CDR1 SGHDT, CDR2 YYEEEE. This clonotype was seen many times.

The chain recombines TRBV5-6 with TRBJ2-1; D is undetermined. Specimen: PBMCs from the stem cell graft donor, collected from the stem cell graft. The clonotype was recovered from a human donor who donated a stem cell graft to a child with acute myeloid leukemia. In DNA form, the CDR3 reads TGTGCCAGCAGCTACATTTGGGACAATGAGCAGTTCTTC. Encoded protein: CASSYIWDNEQFF.